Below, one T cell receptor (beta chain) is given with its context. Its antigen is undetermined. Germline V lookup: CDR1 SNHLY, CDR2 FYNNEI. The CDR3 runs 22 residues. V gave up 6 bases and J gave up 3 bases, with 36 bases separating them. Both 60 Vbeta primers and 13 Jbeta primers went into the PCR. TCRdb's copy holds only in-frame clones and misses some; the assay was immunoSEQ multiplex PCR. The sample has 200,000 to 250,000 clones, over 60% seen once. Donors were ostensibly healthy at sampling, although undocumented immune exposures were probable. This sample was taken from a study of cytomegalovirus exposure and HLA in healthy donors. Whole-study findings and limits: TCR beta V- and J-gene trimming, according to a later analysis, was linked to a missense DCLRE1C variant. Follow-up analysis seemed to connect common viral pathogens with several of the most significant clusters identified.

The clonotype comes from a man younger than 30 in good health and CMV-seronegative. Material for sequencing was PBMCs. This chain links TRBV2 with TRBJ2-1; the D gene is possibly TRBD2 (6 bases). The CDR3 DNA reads TGTGCCAGCAGCGGGGAGGTGGGACGGTCTAGCACTTTTCCACCGATCTACAATGAGCAGTTCTTC. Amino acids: CASSGEVGRSSTFPPIYNEQFF.